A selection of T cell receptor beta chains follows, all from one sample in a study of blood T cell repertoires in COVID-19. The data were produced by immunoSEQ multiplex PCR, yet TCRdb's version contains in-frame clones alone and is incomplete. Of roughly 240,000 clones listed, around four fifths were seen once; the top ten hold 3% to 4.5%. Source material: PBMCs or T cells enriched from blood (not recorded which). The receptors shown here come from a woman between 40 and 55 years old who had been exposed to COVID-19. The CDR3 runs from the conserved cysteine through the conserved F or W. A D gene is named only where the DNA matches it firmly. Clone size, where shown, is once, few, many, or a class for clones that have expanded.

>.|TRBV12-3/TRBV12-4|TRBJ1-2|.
CARIDWGVEGYTF
TGTGCCAGGATAGATTGGGGGGTTGAAGGCTACACCTTC
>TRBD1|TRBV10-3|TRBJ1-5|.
CAISETDRVPNQPQHF
TGTGCCATCAGTGAGACGGACAGGGTACCCAATCAGCCCCAGCATTTT
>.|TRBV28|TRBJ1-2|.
CASRNARNYYGYTF
TGTGCCAGCCGAAACGCGAGGAATTACTATGGCTACACCTTC
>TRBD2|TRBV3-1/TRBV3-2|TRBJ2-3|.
CASSLRVAGGNTDTQYF
TGTGCCAGCAGCCTGCGAGTAGCGGGGGGCAACACAGATACGCAGTATTTT
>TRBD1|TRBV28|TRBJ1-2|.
CASSPQPGQAYGYTF
TGTGCCAGCAGTCCTCAACCGGGACAGGCCTATGGCTACACCTTC
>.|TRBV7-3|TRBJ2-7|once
CASSLTGGRDEQYF
TGTGCCAGCAGCTTAACGGGGGGAAGGGACGAGCAGTACTTC
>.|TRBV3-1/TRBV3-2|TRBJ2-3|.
CASSQSVDTQYF
TGTGCCAGCAGCCAGAGCGTGGATACGCAGTATTTT
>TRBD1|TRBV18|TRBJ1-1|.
CASSLTSPGQGNLEAFF
TGTGCCAGCTCTCTAACGTCTCCGGGACAGGGTAACCTTGAAGCTTTCTTT
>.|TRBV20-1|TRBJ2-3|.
CSAGQQDTQYF
TGCAGTGCTGGACAGCAAGATACGCAGTATTTT
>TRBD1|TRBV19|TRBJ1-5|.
CASSGDRDGNQPQHF
TGTGCCAGTAGTGGGGACAGGGATGGCAATCAGCCCCAGCATTTT
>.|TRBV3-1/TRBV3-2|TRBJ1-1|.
CASTTGQTTEAFF
TGTGCCAGCACAACAGGGCAGACCACTGAAGCTTTCTTT
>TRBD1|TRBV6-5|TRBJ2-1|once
CASRVRTGENDEQFF
TGTGCCAGCAGGGTCAGGACAGGGGAGAACGATGAGCAGTTCTTC
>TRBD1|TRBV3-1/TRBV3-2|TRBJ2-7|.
CASSPSDRVGPYTEQYF
TGTGCCAGCAGCCCCTCGGACAGGGTAGGACCCTATACCGAGCAGTACTTC
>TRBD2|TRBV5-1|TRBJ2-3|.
CASSLGASGGTATDTQYF
TGCGCCAGCAGCTTGGGAGCTAGCGGGGGCACGGCCACAGATACGCAGTATTTT
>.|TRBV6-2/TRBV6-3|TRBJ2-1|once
CASSSAGEQFF
TGTGCCAGCAGTTCGGCGGGCGAGCAGTTCTTC
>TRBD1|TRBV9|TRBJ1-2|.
CASSVSGTGNYGYTF
TGTGCCAGCAGCGTGAGCGGGACAGGGAACTATGGCTACACCTTC
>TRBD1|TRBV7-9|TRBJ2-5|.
CASRLGTVQETQYF
TGTGCCAGCAGGCTCGGGACAGTCCAAGAGACCCAGTACTTC
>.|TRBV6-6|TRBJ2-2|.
CASSYPTGNTGELFF
TGTGCCAGCAGTTACCCTACAGGGAACACCGGGGAGCTGTTTTTT
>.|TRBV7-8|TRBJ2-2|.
CASSSNPDRANTGELFF
TGTGCCAGCAGCTCGAACCCGGACAGAGCGAACACCGGGGAGCTGTTTTTT
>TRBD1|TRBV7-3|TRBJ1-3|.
CASSLNPGQGGNTIYF
TGTGCCAGCAGCTTAAATCCCGGACAGGGTGGGAACACCATATATTTT
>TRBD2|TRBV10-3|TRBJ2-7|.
CAISLPGTTYEQYF
TGTGCCATCTCCTTACCCGGGACTACGTACGAGCAGTACTTC
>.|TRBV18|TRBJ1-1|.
CASSPSLGGGPEAFF
TGTGCCAGCTCACCTTCTCTTGGGGGAGGACCTGAAGCTTTCTTT
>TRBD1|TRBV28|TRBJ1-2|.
CASSLSGVQGARGYTF
TGTGCCAGCAGTTTATCGGGCGTACAGGGGGCGCGGGGCTACACCTTC
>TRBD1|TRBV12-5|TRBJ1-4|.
CASGPGQGWAEKLFF
TGTGCTAGTGGTCCGGGACAGGGTTGGGCTGAAAAACTGTTTTTT
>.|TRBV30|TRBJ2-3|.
CAWSVFSGGVTDTQYF
TGTGCCTGGAGTGTATTTAGTGGCGGGGTCACAGATACGCAGTATTTT
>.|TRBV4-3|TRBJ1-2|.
CASSQGYRRTYGYTF
TGCGCCAGCAGCCAAGGGTACAGGCGGACCTATGGCTACACCTTC